This TCR beta chain was sequenced in a study of early T cells in non-severe SARS-CoV-2 infection. Study-level information: From unsorted whole blood, bulk RNA was sequenced, and the chains remained unpaired. The study, taken as a whole, reports: Matching with VDJdb favored anti-spike CD8 responses (missing private and CD4 specificities).

cDNA molecules, individually, were tagged with unique molecular identifiers. Each CDR3 protein gets one entry after TCRdb re-called the 5' RACE reads with MiXCR. The sample includes tens of thousands of distinct CDR3 sequences, 6.3% of them seen just once. This clonotype was counted ten times or more. The antigen remains undetermined. This clonotype was sampled from an adult who was a healthcare worker with PCR-confirmed SARS-CoV-2 infection or an uninfected control (not recorded which). What was sequenced was whole blood.

CDR3 amino acids: CSARGAPDNEQFF. The CDR3 DNA follows: TGCAGTGCTAGAGGGGCGCCAGACAATGAGCAGTTCTTC. This rearrangement joins TRBV20-1 to TRBJ2-1; D unresolved. Trimming took 1 base from V and 5 from J, leaving 9 bases between them. Per the germline V gene, CDR1 is DFQATT and CDR2 is SNEGSKA (reference sequence). The CDR3 extends over 13 amino acids.